The present T cell receptor (beta chain) was sequenced within a study of T-cell memory formation after mild COVID-19. Study at large: TCR clusters were largely donor specific.

Constant-segment primers served in 5'RACE that generated TCR alpha and TCR beta cDNA libraries bearing sample barcodes and UMIs. MiXCR, applied by TCRdb to the 5' RACE reads, yields one record per CDR3 protein. The table shows over 120,000 distinct CDR3 sequences, with over 6% occurring only once. Study-level points and caveats: Contracting clones from day 15 to 85 had balanced CD4/CD8; later expanders favoured CD4+. There were some responding clones in pre-infection memory, which suggested that cross-reactive memory had joined.

The CDR3 spans 12 residues. CDR1 is ENHRY and CDR2 is SYGVKD in the germline V gene. The V gene lost 3 bases and the J gene lost 4 bases, with 4 bases spanning the gap. This clonotype is labeled as medium-sized. Its antigen is unidentified. The rearrangement links TRBV10-3 to TRBJ1-3, with D uncertain. Sequencing was performed on PBMCs or a T cell subset sorted from them (not recorded which). The clonotype originates from an adult woman who had mild COVID-19 (a few samples of this study predate the infection). Cell type and time point are not known. CDR3 sequence reads: CAISDPGNTIYF. CDR3 in DNA: TGTGCCATCAGTGACCCCGGAAACACCATATATTTT.